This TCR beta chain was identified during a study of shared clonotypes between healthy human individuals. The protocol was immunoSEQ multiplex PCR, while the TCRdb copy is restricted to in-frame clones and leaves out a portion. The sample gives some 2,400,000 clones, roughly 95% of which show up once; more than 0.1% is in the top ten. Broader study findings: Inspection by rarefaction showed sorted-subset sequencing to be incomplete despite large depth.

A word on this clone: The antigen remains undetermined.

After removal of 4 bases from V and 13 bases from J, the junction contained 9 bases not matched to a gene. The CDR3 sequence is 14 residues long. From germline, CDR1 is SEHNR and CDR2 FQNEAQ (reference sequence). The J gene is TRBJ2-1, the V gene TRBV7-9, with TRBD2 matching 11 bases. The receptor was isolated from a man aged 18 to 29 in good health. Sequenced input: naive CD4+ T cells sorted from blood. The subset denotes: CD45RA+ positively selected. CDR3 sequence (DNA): TGTGCCAGCAGCTCAGATGGGACTAGCGGAGGTCAGTTCTTC. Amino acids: CASSSDGTSGGQFF.